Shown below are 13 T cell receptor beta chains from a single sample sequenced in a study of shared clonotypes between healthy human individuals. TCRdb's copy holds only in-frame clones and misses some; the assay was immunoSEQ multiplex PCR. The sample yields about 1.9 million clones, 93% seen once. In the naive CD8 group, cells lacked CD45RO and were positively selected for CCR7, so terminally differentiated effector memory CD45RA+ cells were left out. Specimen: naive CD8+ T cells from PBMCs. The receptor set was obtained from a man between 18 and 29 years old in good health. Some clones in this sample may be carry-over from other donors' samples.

CDR3 loop: CASTAGGPGREQYF. The CDR3, as DNA: TGTGCCAGCACGGCGGGAGGGCCGGGTAGAGAGCAGTACTTC. The chain combines TRBV11-2 with TRBJ2-7, with 9 bases lining up with TRBD2. Trimming removed 7 bases from V and 7 bases from J; junction bases left unmatched: 11. Germline V gene sequence: CDR1 SGHAT, CDR2 FQNNGV. The CDR3 is 14 amino acids.

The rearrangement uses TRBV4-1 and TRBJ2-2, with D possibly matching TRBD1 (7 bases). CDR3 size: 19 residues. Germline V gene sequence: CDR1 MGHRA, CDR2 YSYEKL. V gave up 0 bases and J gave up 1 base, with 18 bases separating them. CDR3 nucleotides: TGCGCCAGCAGCCAAGATCCTGCGCGGAGGGGGCGGAACACCGGGGAGCTGTTTTTT. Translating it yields CASSQDPARRGRNTGELFF.

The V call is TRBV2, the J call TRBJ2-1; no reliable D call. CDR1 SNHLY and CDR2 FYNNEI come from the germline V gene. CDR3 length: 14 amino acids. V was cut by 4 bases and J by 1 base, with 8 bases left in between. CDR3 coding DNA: TGTGCCAGCAGTGCTGACTTTTCCTACAATGAGCAGTTCTTC. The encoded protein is CASSADFSYNEQFF.

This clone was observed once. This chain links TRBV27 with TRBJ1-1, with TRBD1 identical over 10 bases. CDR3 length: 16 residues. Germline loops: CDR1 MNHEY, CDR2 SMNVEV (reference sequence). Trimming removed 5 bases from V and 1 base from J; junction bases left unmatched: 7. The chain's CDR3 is CASSQGQGLGNTEAFF. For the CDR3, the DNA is TGTGCCAGCAGTCAGGGACAGGGGTTGGGGAACACTGAAGCTTTCTTT.

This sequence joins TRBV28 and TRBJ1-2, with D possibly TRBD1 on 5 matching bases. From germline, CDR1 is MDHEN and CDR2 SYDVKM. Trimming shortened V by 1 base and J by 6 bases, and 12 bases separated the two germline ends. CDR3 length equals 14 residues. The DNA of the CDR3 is TGTGCCAGCAGTTTATTGGGGGAATGGAATGGCTACACCTTC. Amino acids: CASSLLGEWNGYTF.

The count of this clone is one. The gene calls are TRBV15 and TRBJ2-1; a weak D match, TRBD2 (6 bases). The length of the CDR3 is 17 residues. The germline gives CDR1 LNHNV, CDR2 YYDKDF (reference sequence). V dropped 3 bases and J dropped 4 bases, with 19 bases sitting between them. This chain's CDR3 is CATSRMRGGRTYNEQFF. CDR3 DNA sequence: TGTGCCACCAGCAGGATGCGAGGAGGGCGTACGTACAATGAGCAGTTCTTC.

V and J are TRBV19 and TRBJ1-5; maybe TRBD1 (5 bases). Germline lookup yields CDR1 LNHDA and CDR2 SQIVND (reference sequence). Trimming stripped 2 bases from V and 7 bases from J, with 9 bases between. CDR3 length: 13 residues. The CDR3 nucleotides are TGTGCCAGTAGTATACCGCCAGGGCAGCCCCAGCATTTT. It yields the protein CASSIPPGQPQHF.

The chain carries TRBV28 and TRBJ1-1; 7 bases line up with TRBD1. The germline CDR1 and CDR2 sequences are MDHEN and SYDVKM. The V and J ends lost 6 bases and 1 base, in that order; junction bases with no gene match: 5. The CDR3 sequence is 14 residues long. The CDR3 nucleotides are TGTGCCAGCAGCGGGGACAGCGCGAACACTGAAGCTTTCTTT. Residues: CASSGDSANTEAFF.

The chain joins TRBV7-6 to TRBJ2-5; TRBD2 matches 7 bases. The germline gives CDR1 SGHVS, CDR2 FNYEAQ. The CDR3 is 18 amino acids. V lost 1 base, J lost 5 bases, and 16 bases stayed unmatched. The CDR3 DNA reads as TGTGCCAGCAGCTTAGGTCCAGCGGGAAAGGGTGTAGGGGAGACCCAGTACTTC. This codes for CASSLGPAGKGVGETQYF. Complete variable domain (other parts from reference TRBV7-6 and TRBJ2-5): GAGVSQSPRYKVTKRGQDVALRCDPISGHVSLYWYRQALGQGPEFLTYFNYEAQQDKSGLPNDRFSAERPEGSISTLTIQRTEQRDSAMYRCASSLGPAGKGVGETQYFGPGTRLLVL.

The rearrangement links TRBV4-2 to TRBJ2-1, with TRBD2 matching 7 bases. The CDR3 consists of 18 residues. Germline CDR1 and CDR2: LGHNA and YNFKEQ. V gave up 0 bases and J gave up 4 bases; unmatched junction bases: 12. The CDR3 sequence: CASSQEAGRLSPYNEQFF. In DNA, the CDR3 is TGTGCCAGCAGCCAAGAAGCGGGACGACTATCCCCGTACAATGAGCAGTTCTTC.

CDR3 in amino acids: CASRKDRGGSPLHF. CDR3 nucleotides: TGTGCCAGCAGGAAAGACAGGGGGGGTTCACCCCTCCACTTT. The chain carries TRBV2 and TRBJ1-6, with 9 nucleotides matching TRBD1. V was clipped by 6 bases and J by 9 bases; unmatched bases: 6. The CDR3 is 14 residues long. Germline values: CDR1 SNHLY, CDR2 FYNNEI.

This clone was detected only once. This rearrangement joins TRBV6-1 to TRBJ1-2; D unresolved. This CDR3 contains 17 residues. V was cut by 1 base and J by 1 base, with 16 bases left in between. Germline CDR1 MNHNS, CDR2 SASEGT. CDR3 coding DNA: TGTGCCAGCAGTGAAGGTCTAGGCACGGAGATTAACTATGGCTACACCTTC. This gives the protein CASSEGLGTEINYGYTF.

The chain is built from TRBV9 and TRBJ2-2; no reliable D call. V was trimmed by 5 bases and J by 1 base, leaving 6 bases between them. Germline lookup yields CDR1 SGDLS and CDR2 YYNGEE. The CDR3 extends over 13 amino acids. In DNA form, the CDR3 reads TGTGCCAGCAGGTCCGGGAACACCGGGGAGCTGTTTTTT. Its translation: CASRSGNTGELFF.